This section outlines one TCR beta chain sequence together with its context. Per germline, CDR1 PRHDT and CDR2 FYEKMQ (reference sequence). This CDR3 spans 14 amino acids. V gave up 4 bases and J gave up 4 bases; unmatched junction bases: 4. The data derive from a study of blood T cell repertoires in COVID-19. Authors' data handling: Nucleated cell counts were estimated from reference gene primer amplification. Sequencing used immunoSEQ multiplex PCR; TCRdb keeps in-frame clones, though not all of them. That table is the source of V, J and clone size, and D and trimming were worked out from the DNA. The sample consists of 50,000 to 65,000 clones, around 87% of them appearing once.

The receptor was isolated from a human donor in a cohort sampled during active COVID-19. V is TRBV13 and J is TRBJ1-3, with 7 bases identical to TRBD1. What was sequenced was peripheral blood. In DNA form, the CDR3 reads TGTGCCAGCAGCTCCCGGGGACAGGGAAACACCATATATTTT. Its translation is CASSSRGQGNTIYF.